Presented here are 15 T cell receptor beta chains from one specimen sequenced in a study of cytomegalovirus exposure and HLA in healthy donors. In the PCR, 60 Vbeta and 13 Jbeta primers were used. Sequencing used immunoSEQ multiplex PCR; TCRdb keeps in-frame clones, though not all of them. The sample lists 90,000 to 120,000 clones, around 77% seen once, with around 4% in the top ten. What was sequenced was PBMCs. These TCRs come from a male donor in good health and CMV-seronegative.

This clone appeared a few times. J is TRBJ2-2 and V is TRBV28, with D unclear. TRBJ1-3 explains the end of the DNA better; the J call may be wrong. CDR1 is MDHEN and CDR2 is SYDVKM in the germline V gene. There are 15 residues in the CDR3. The CDR3 spells CASSLVGSSGNTIYF. The CDR3 region has the DNA TGTGCCAGCAGTTTGGTGGGGAGCTCTGGAAACACCATATATTTT.

The genes are TRBV11-2 and TRBJ2-7, with TRBD2 as a possible D gene (6 bases). Per germline, CDR1 SGHAT and CDR2 FQNNGV. The length of the CDR3 is 16 residues. Trimming took 5 bases from V and 2 from J, leaving 19 bases between them. The DNA for the CDR3 is TGTGCCAGCAGCCCCATAAGTCGGAGGGGACCCTACGAGCAGTACTTC. Encoded protein: CASSPISRRGPYEQYF.

This clone turned up a few times. This chain's CDR3 is CASSVHLTGEIYGYTF. CDR3 coding DNA: TGTGCCAGCAGTGTCCACCTAACAGGGGAGATCTATGGCTACACCTTC. The chain carries TRBV27 and TRBJ1-2; 7 positions match TRBD1. The CDR3 runs to 16 residues. Germline CDR1 and CDR2: MNHEY and SMNVEV (reference sequence). The V and J ends lost 5 bases and 4 bases, in that order; junction bases with no gene match: 13.

This clone was recorded a few times. The rearrangement links TRBV5-1 to TRBJ1-3, with no clear D. V was pared by 4 bases and J by 0 bases, with 8 bases between. The CDR3 consists of 14 residues. Per the germline V gene, CDR1 is SGHRS and CDR2 is YFSETQ. The CDR3 reads CASSDQASGNTIYF. The CDR3 DNA reads as TGCGCCAGCAGCGACCAGGCCTCTGGAAACACCATATATTTT.

The J gene is TRBJ2-7, the V gene TRBV15; 9 nucleotides match TRBD1. Germline CDR1 LNHNV, CDR2 YYDKDF (reference sequence). With V trimmed by 4 bases and J by 6 bases, 7 bases remained unmatched. This CDR3 is 14 amino acids long. CDR3 in amino acids: CATSMGGTGPEQYF. CDR3 DNA sequence: TGTGCCACCAGCATGGGGGGGACAGGGCCCGAGCAGTACTTC.

The chain has TRBV19 and TRBJ1-5; 7 bases match TRBD1. Germline CDR1 reads LNHDA; CDR2 reads SQIVND (reference sequence). The CDR3 has 16 residues. After removal of 4 bases from V and 5 bases from J, the junction contained 11 bases not matched to a gene. CDR3 sequence (DNA): TGTGCCAGTAGTACGGGTCGATACAGGGGATATCAGCCCCAGCATTTT. Protein sequence: CASSTGRYRGYQPQHF.

The gene calls are TRBV30 and TRBJ1-4; the D gene is possibly TRBD1 (6 bases). The CDR3 sequence is 14 residues long. Germline CDR1 and CDR2: GTSNPN and SVGIG (reference sequence). V shed 2 bases and J shed 0 bases, with 7 bases lying between them. This CDR3 reads CAWSRTATNEKLFF. The CDR3 DNA sequence: TGTGCCTGGAGTCGGACAGCAACTAATGAAAAACTGTTTTTT.

V is TRBV10-3 and J is TRBJ2-1; 11 bases map to TRBD2. CDR3 length equals 18 residues. Trimming at V came to 4 bases and at J to 7 bases, leaving 15 bases not matched to a gene. CDR1 is ENHRY, CDR2 SYGVKD, per germline. CDR3 bases: TGTGCCATCAGTGGCCCCGGGACTAGCGGTCACCAGGGGAATGAGCAGTTCTTC. It specifies CAISGPGTSGHQGNEQFF.

This clone showed up just a few times. The chain is built from TRBV6-5 and TRBJ2-7; 9 positions agree with TRBD2. Germline V lookup: CDR1 MNHEY, CDR2 SVGAGI. V shed 0 bases and J 6 bases; nucleotides not matched to a gene: 6. The CDR3 is 15 amino acids. CDR3 protein: CASSYSGTSRSEQYF. CDR3 coding DNA: TGTGCCAGCAGTTACTCCGGGACTAGCAGATCCGAGCAGTACTTC.

This clone was found a few times. The chain carries TRBV5-4 and TRBJ2-2; a weak D match, TRBD2 (6 bases). The CDR3 is made up of 14 amino acids. Trimming removed 5 bases from V and 3 bases from J, with 11 bases in between. Germline V gives CDR1 SGHNT, CDR2 YYREEE (reference sequence). CDR3: CASSDLAYTGELFF. CDR3 nucleotide sequence: TGTGCCAGCAGTGATCTAGCGTACACCGGGGAGCTGTTTTTT.

The rearrangement uses TRBV7-2 and TRBJ1-4; 7 bases agree with TRBD1. Germline V gives CDR1 SGHTA, CDR2 FQGNSA. Trimming took 5 bases from V and 5 from J; bases not matched to a gene: 8. This CDR3 comprises 15 residues. CDR3 amino acids: CASSPRDRSNEKLFF. In nucleotides, the CDR3 is TGTGCCAGCAGCCCCCGGGACAGATCGAATGAAAAACTGTTTTTT.

This clone was observed once. The chain uses TRBV5-1 and TRBJ2-3; 14 bases agree with TRBD2. The CDR3 loop spans 16 amino acids. J lost 2 bases, V lost 4 bases, and 3 bases had no gene match. CDR1 SGHRS and CDR2 YFSETQ come from the germline V gene. CDR3 region: CASSPGLAGATDTQYF. CDR3 sequence (DNA): TGCGCCAGCAGCCCGGGACTAGCGGGAGCCACAGATACGCAGTATTTT.

The CDR3 DNA is TGTGCCAGTAGTAGATCACCGGCCGGACGCGGGAGAACGTACACCGGGGAGCTGTTTTTT. It is translated as CASSRSPAGRGRTYTGELFF. This chain uses TRBV19 with TRBJ2-2; 7 bases are a match to TRBD2. The CDR3 has 20 residues. Trimming removed 4 bases from V and 3 bases from J; junction bases left unmatched: 20. Germline-derived CDR1 and CDR2 are LNHDA and SQIVND (reference sequence). Looking up the rest from reference TRBV19 and TRBJ2-2 gives the full variable domain: DGGITQSPKYLFRKEGQNVTLSCEQNLNHDAMYWYRQDPGQGLRLIYYSQIVNDFQKGDIAEGYSVSREKKESFPLTVTSAQKNPTAFYLCASSRSPAGRGRTYTGELFFGEGSRLTVL.

The V call is TRBV7-9, the J call TRBJ1-1; no definite D call. V lost 1 base and J 7 bases, leaving 7 bases between the germline ends. The germline gives CDR1 SEHNR, CDR2 FQNEAQ (reference sequence). This CDR3 spans 12 amino acids. The CDR3 region is CASSLGSREAFF. The CDR3 bases are TGTGCCAGCAGCTTAGGTAGTCGTGAAGCTTTCTTT.

V usage is TRBV19 and J usage is TRBJ1-4; D unclear. V was shortened by 3 bases and J by 0 bases, with 8 bases between the two germline ends. Per the germline V gene, CDR1 is LNHDA and CDR2 is SQIVND (reference sequence). The CDR3 contains 15 residues. The CDR3 loop is CASSILGATNEKLFF. Written as DNA, the CDR3 is TGTGCCAGTAGTATTTTGGGAGCAACTAATGAAAAACTGTTTTTT.